These 31 T cell receptor beta chains were sequenced from one sample in a study of T cell responses to AZD1222 COVID-19 vaccine. Here immunoSEQ multiplex PCR was the method, and the copy in TCRdb shows in-frame clones only, minus some. The sample holds around 80,000 clones, roughly 84% seen once. Here the sequenced sample was peripheral blood, taken on day 0 of AZD1222 vaccination. The receptors come from an adult in good health.

The chain recombines TRBV28 with TRBJ1-1, with unresolved D. The germline V gene encodes CDR1 MDHEN and CDR2 SYDVKM. The CDR3 has 16 residues. Trimming took off 7 bases at V and 6 bases at J, with 24 bases between the two ends. The CDR3 sequence is CASTQVLRVDGPEAFF. The DNA of the CDR3 is TGTGCCAGCACCCAAGTCCTAAGGGTCGACGGTCCTGAAGCTTTCTTT.

This clone was seen a single time. The V and J genes are TRBV4-2 and TRBJ2-1; TRBD1 agrees at 7 bases. Germline V gene sequence: CDR1 LGHNA, CDR2 YNFKEQ. V lost 0 bases, J lost 5 bases, and 1 base stayed unmatched. The CDR3 extends over 14 amino acids. For the CDR3, the DNA is TGTGCCAGCAGCCAAGATGGGACAGACAATGAGCAGTTCTTC. Amino acids: CASSQDGTDNEQFF.

The chain carries TRBV21-1 and TRBJ1-1; the D call of TRBD1 is as the table states it, not checked on the DNA. TRBV21-1 corresponds to a pseudogene. The CDR3 spans 20 residues. For the CDR3, the DNA is TGTGCCAGCAGCAAAGCGCTTTTTAGTAGGACAGGGCCTAGGAACACTGAAGCTTTCTTT. Translating gives CASSKALFSRTGPRNTEAFF.

The chain carries TRBV18 and TRBJ1-3, with D unresolved. The length of the CDR3 is 15 residues. Looked up from germline, CDR1 is KGHSH and CDR2 is LQKENI. Trimming shortened V by 3 bases and J by 0 bases, and 9 bases separated the two germline ends. DNA of the CDR3: TGTGCCAGCTCACCGAGAGGTGGCTCTGGAAACACCATATATTTT. It specifies CASSPRGGSGNTIYF. The variable domain in full, completed from reference TRBV18 and TRBJ1-3, reads NAGVMQNPRHLVRRRGQEARLRCSPMKGHSHVYWYRQLPEEGLKFMVYLQKENIIDESGMPKERFSAEFPKEGPSILRIQQVVRGDSAAYFCASSPRGGSGNTIYFGEGSWLTVV.

The rearrangement uses TRBV5-1 and TRBJ2-1; 8 nucleotides match TRBD1. The CDR3 sequence is 16 residues long. Trimming cost V 4 bases and J 4 bases; bases outside gene matches: 10. Germline values: CDR1 SGHRS, CDR2 YFSETQ. This CDR3 reads CASSHIPGQEYNEQFF. The CDR3, as DNA: TGCGCCAGCAGCCATATACCGGGACAGGAGTACAATGAGCAGTTCTTC.

The chain is built from TRBV28 and TRBJ2-1; D tentatively reads TRBD1 or TRBD2 (5 bases each). The CDR3 contains 16 residues. CDR1 is MDHEN, CDR2 SYDVKM, per germline. Trimming pared 4 bases from V and 6 bases from J, leaving 19 bases between. CDR3 loop: CASSSEGAGAGNEQFF. The DNA of the CDR3 is TGTGCCAGCAGTTCCGAGGGCGCTGGGGCGGGCAATGAGCAGTTCTTC.

This chain uses TRBV10-3 with TRBJ1-5; D remains unclear. Germline CDR1 reads ENHRY; CDR2 reads SYGVKD. Deletions cut 6 bases from V and 3 bases from J, with 6 bases between. This CDR3 is 12 amino acids long. This chain's CDR3 is CAISENNQPQHF. Written as DNA, the CDR3 is TGTGCCATCAGCGAAAACAATCAGCCCCAGCATTTT.

This sequence joins TRBV27 and TRBJ1-2; 8 bases are shared with TRBD1. V lost 6 bases to trimming and J lost 3 bases; unmatched junction nucleotides: 3. This CDR3 comprises 13 residues. CDR1 is MNHEY, CDR2 SMNVEV, per germline (reference sequence). CDR3 region: CASSKGQDYGYTF. Here the CDR3 DNA reads TGTGCCAGCAGCAAGGGACAGGACTATGGCTACACCTTC.

The chain couples TRBV28 to TRBJ1-2; no definite D call. This CDR3 comprises 10 residues. CDR1 and CDR2 (germline): MDHEN, SYDVKM. Trimming took 3 bases from V and 6 from J, leaving 2 bases between them. CDR3 coding DNA: TGTGCCAGCAGTTTGAATGGCTACACCTTC. Its translation is CASSLNGYTF.

The CDR3 DNA sequence: TGTGCCTGGGGCCAAGAGACCCAGTACTTC. Protein: CAWGQETQYF. The rearrangement links TRBV30 to TRBJ2-5, with D unresolved. Germline V lookup: CDR1 GTSNPN, CDR2 SVGIG (reference sequence). Trimming shortened V by 5 bases and J by 1 base, and 2 bases separated the two germline ends. The length of the CDR3 is 10 residues.

The count of this clone is one. Other nucleotide sequences from this sample produce the same CDR3. CDR3 in DNA: TGCAGCGTTCGGGGGACAGGCGATCAGCCCCAGCATTTT. As protein: CSVRGTGDQPQHF. V usage is TRBV29-1 and J usage is TRBJ1-5; 8 bases line up with TRBD1. Per the germline V gene, CDR1 is SQVTM and CDR2 is ANQGSEA. The CDR3 runs 13 residues. The J segment lost 5 bases and the V segment lost 5 bases, leaving 5 bases of the junction unmatched.

The chain employs TRBV6-2 or TRBV6-3 and TRBJ2-3, with 12 bases matching TRBD2. Per germline, CDR1 MNHEY and CDR2 SVGEGT. V trimming: 2 bases; J trimming: 3 bases; junction bases outside the gene matches: 6. CDR3 length: 17 residues. Here the CDR3 DNA reads TGTGCCAGCAGTTACATGCCTAGCGGGGGGGCAACAGATACGCAGTATTTT. Residues: CASSYMPSGGATDTQYF.

The V gene is TRBV2, the J gene TRBJ2-7; D is possibly TRBD1 (6 bases). Trimming cost V 6 bases and J 9 bases, with 18 bases left between them. The CDR3 extends over 13 amino acids. Germline CDR1 SNHLY, CDR2 FYNNEI. CDR3 in DNA: TGTGCCAGCAGGGCTACGGGACAATCGGGGCAGTACTTC. It yields the protein CASRATGQSGQYF.

This rearrangement joins TRBV5-4 to TRBJ2-7; D is possibly TRBD1 or TRBD2 (5 bases each). The CDR3 has 14 residues. CDR1 SGHNT and CDR2 YYREEE come from the germline V gene (reference sequence). Trimming left V 6 bases short and J 5 bases short, with 18 bases between. CDR3 in amino acids: CASKLSEGSDEQYF. CDR3 in DNA: TGTGCCAGCAAACTTTCAGAGGGGTCTGACGAGCAGTACTTC.

V is TRBV19 and J is TRBJ2-1, with D hard to call. Deletions cut 4 bases from V and 0 bases from J, with 10 bases between. In germline, CDR1 is LNHDA, CDR2 SQIVND (reference sequence). The CDR3 consists of 15 residues. The CDR3 loop reads CASSTQYNSYNEQFF. The CDR3 DNA reads as TGTGCCAGTAGTACCCAGTACAACTCCTACAATGAGCAGTTCTTC.

This chain uses TRBV7-8 with TRBJ1-2; the D gene is possibly TRBD1 (5 bases). Germline V gene sequence: CDR1 SGHVS, CDR2 FQNEAQ. V lost 4 bases and J lost 5, with 26 bases in between. This CDR3 region has 18 residues. The CDR3 region has the DNA TGTGCCAGCAGCTCAGGCAGGTTTTCGGGGGGTAGTCGATATGGCTACACCTTC. Amino acid sequence: CASSSGRFSGGSRYGYTF.

This clone has a handful of counts. The V and J genes are TRBV7-9 and TRBJ2-1, with 12 positions matching TRBD1. J lost 6 bases, V lost 5 bases, and 11 bases had no gene match. Per germline, CDR1 SEHNR and CDR2 FQNEAQ (reference sequence). This CDR3 is built from 17 residues. Here the CDR3 reads CASSTFMGQGAGNEQFF. CDR3 DNA sequence: TGTGCCAGCAGCACCTTTATGGGACAGGGGGCGGGCAATGAGCAGTTCTTC.

This clone showed up just once. The V gene is TRBV18, the J gene TRBJ1-1, with D perhaps matching TRBD1 (5 bases). The CDR3 runs to 13 residues. The V gene lost 6 bases and the J gene lost 1 base, with 9 bases spanning the gap. Germline-derived CDR1 and CDR2 are KGHSH and LQKENI. The CDR3 nucleotides are TGTGCCAGCTCCAGGGAGCAGAACACTGAAGCTTTCTTT. Translated, it gives CASSREQNTEAFF.

This chain connects TRBV6-1 to TRBJ2-5, with D possibly matching TRBD1 (6 bases). V was clipped by 1 base and J by 5 bases, with 17 bases between them. The CDR3 length is 16 residues. CDR1 and CDR2 from the germline V gene are MNHNS and SASEGT. CDR3 bases: TGTGCCAGCAGTGAAGAGGTGGGCCAGGGGTGGGAGACCCAGTACTTC. This translates into CASSEEVGQGWETQYF.

The chain carries TRBV7-9 and TRBJ2-7; no reliable D call. Germline V lookup: CDR1 SEHNR, CDR2 FQNEAQ (reference sequence). Trimming took 1 base from V and 8 from J, leaving 9 bases between them. The CDR3 has 12 amino acids. The CDR3 region is CASSLGQRKQYV. The CDR3 nucleotides read TGTGCCAGCAGCTTAGGGCAGAGGAAGCAGTACGTC.

This clone occurred once. The chain combines TRBV29-1 with TRBJ1-2; weak D call: TRBD1 (6 bases). Germline CDR1 reads SQVTM; CDR2 reads ANQGSEA. V was shortened by 3 bases and J by 1 base, with 21 bases between the two germline ends. The CDR3 length is 17 residues. The CDR3 is CSVEERGAGGGNYGYTF. The CDR3 DNA reads as TGCAGCGTTGAGGAGAGGGGGGCCGGAGGAGGTAACTATGGCTACACCTTC.

The V and J genes are TRBV2 and TRBJ1-5, with a possible D match to TRBD1 (6 bases). The CDR3 consists of 15 residues. V was pared by 2 bases and J by 7 bases, with 15 bases between. Germline assignment: CDR1 SNHLY and CDR2 FYNNEI. The CDR3 DNA follows: TGTGCCAGCAGTGAAAGTGGGGGGCGGAGGCAGCCCCAGCATTTT. Translating it yields CASSESGGRRQPQHF.

The CDR3 DNA reads TGTGCCAGCAGTCCGGGGATAGGGTCCTACGAGCAGTACGTC. Amino acid sequence: CASSPGIGSYEQYV. This chain links TRBV2 with TRBJ2-7, with a possible D match to TRBD2 (5 bases). V was clipped by 5 bases and J by 1 base, with 12 bases between them. From germline, CDR1 is SNHLY and CDR2 FYNNEI. This CDR3 is 14 amino acids long.

V is TRBV3-1 (or the pseudogene TRBV3-2) and J is TRBJ2-7; D call uncertain. The germline V gene encodes CDR1 LGHDT and CDR2 YNNKEL (reference sequence). The CDR3 is 13 amino acids. V was shortened by 0 bases and J by 3 bases, with 6 bases between the two germline ends. The CDR3 is CASSQDRFYEQYF. CDR3 bases: TGTGCCAGCAGCCAAGATCGTTTCTACGAGCAGTACTTC.

This clone was detected only a few times. This chain joins TRBV5-1 and TRBJ1-4; a weak D match, TRBD1 (5 bases). CDR1 SGHRS and CDR2 YFSETQ come from the germline V gene. The CDR3 length is 17 residues. V lost 3 bases and J lost 5, with 20 bases in between. CDR3 nucleotides: TGCGCCAGCAGCTGGGACCTCGGGGGGACCCCGAATGAAAAACTGTTTTTT. As protein: CASSWDLGGTPNEKLFF.

The chain has TRBV7-2 and TRBJ1-1; unclear D gene. V was trimmed by 4 bases and J by 5 bases, leaving 17 bases between them. The CDR3 contains 15 residues. Germline loops: CDR1 SGHTA, CDR2 FQGNSA. The CDR3 sequence: CASSSPFLGTTEAFF. Here the CDR3 DNA reads TGTGCCAGCAGCTCCCCTTTTCTGGGAACTACTGAAGCTTTCTTT.

Only one count was recorded for this clone. The chain links TRBV15 to TRBJ2-4; D might be TRBD1 (6 bases). The CDR3 runs to 16 residues. Germline V gene sequence: CDR1 LNHNV, CDR2 YYDKDF (reference sequence). Trimming took off 0 bases at V and 0 bases at J, with 9 bases between the two ends. The CDR3 is CATSRDTGLAKNIQYF. Here the CDR3 DNA reads TGTGCCACCAGCAGAGATACAGGGCTAGCCAAAAACATTCAGTACTTC.

This sequence joins TRBV6-5 and TRBJ2-5; D uncertain. The CDR3 spans 12 residues. V was shortened by 5 bases and J by 5 bases, with 9 bases between the two germline ends. From germline, CDR1 is MNHEY and CDR2 SVGAGI. The CDR3 DNA sequence: TGTGCCAGCAGTACCAATACGGAGACCCAGTACTTC. Protein: CASSTNTETQYF.

The chain uses TRBV7-9 and TRBJ1-1; D gene uncertain. Germline loops: CDR1 SEHNR, CDR2 FQNEAQ (reference sequence). V was pared by 3 bases and J by 0 bases, with 8 bases between. The CDR3 loop spans 14 amino acids. CDR3 nucleotides: TGTGCCAGCAGCTTGGACTCAATGAACACTGAAGCTTTCTTT. Its protein product is CASSLDSMNTEAFF.

The table lists this clone with a count of one. The V gene is TRBV19, the J gene TRBJ1-2; TRBD1 aligns across 7 bases. J gave up 6 bases and V 6 bases, and 10 bases lay outside the gene matches. The CDR3 is made up of 14 amino acids. The germline V gene encodes CDR1 LNHDA and CDR2 SQIVND (reference sequence). The CDR3 DNA reads as TGTGCCAGTAGAGAGACAGGGAAAACAGATGGCTACACCTTC. It specifies CASRETGKTDGYTF.

The J gene is TRBJ2-7, the V gene TRBV28; no firm D call. From germline, CDR1 is MDHEN and CDR2 SYDVKM. The ends were cut back, 7 bases at V and 5 bases at J, with 0 bases in the middle. This CDR3 is built from 8 residues. CDR3: CASNEQYF. CDR3 nucleotide sequence: TGTGCCAGCAACGAGCAGTACTTC.